This entry features one T cell receptor beta chain sequence. The data were taken from a study of cytomegalovirus exposure and HLA in healthy donors. The PCR contained 60 Vbeta and 13 Jbeta primers. The data were produced by immunoSEQ multiplex PCR, yet TCRdb's version contains in-frame clones alone and is incomplete. This table holds roughly 170,000 clones, 70% to 90% found once. The germline V gene encodes CDR1 SGHTA and CDR2 FQGNSA. J lost 4 bases, V lost 2 bases, and 7 bases had no gene match. The CDR3 has 16 amino acids. The material sequenced was PBMCs. The clonotype comes from a girl aged 5-17 years in good health and CMV-seropositive. The chain recombines TRBV7-2 with TRBJ2-5; 10 bases fit TRBD2. CDR3: CASSLLSGGARETQYF. The CDR3 DNA follows: TGTGCCAGCAGCTTACTCAGCGGGGGGGCCCGAGAGACCCAGTACTTC.